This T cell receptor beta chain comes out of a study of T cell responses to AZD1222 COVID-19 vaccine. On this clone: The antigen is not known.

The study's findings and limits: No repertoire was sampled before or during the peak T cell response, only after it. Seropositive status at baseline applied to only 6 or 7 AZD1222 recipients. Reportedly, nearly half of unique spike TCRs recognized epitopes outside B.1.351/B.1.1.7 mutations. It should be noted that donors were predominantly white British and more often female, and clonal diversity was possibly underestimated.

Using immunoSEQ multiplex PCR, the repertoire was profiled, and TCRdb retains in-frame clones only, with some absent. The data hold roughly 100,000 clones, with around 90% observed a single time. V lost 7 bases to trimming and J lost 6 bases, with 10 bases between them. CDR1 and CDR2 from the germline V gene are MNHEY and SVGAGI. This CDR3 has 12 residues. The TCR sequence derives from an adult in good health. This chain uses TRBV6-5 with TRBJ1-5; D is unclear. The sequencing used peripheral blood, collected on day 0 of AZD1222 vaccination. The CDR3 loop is CASTLGIQPQHF. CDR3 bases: TGTGCCAGCACATTAGGAATTCAGCCCCAGCATTTT.